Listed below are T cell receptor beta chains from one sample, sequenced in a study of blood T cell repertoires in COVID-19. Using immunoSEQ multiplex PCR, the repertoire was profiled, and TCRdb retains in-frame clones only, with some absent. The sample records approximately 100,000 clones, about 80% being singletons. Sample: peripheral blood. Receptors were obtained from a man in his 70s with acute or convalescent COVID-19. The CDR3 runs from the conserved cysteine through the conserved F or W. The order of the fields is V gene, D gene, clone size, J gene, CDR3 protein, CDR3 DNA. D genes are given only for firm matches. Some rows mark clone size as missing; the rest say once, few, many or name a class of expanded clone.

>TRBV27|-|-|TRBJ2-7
CASYPPGSYEQYF
TGTGCCAGCTACCCCCCCGGGAGCTACGAGCAGTACTTC
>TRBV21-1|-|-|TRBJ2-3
CASSPGLAGGPDRDTQYF
TGTGCCAGCAGCCCTGGACTAGCGGGAGGGCCGGACAGAGATACGCAGTATTTT
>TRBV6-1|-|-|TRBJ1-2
CASSEAGGSPLHGYTF
TGTGCCAGCAGTGAAGCGGGAGGGAGCCCTCTCCATGGCTACACCTTC
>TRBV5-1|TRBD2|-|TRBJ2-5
CASTAGVGETQYF
TGCGCCAGCACCGCGGGAGTAGGAGAGACCCAGTACTTC
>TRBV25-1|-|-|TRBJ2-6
CASSDTRPSGTLTF
TGTGCCAGCAGTGATACCCGACCCTCGGGTACCCTGACTTTC
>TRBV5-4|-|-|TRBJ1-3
CASSADPGRGNTIYF
TGTGCCAGCAGCGCAGACCCAGGTCGGGGAAACACCATATATTTT
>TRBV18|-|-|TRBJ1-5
CASSPGGHQPQHF
TGTGCCAGCTCACCGGGAGGGCATCAGCCCCAGCATTTT
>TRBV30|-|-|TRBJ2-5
CAWSLNRAQETQYF
TGTGCCTGGAGTCTTAACAGAGCTCAAGAGACCCAGTACTTC
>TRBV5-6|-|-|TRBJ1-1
CASSLTVRNTEAFF
TGTGCCAGCAGCTTGACCGTCAGGAACACTGAAGCTTTCTTT
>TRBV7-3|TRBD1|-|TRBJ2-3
CASSSQGVTDTQYF
TGTGCCAGCAGCTCACAGGGGGTCACAGATACGCAGTATTTT
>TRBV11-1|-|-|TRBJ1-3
CASSLARAGNTIYF
TGTGCCAGCAGCCTCGCCAGGGCTGGAAACACCATATATTTT
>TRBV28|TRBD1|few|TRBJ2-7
CASRPHTRDRGHEQYF
TGTGCCAGCAGACCTCACACCCGGGACAGGGGCCACGAGCAGTACTTC
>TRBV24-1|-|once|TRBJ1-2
CATSDQDTPHGYTF
TGTGCCACCAGTGATCAGGACACCCCGCATGGCTACACCTTC
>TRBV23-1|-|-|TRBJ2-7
CASSQPLYYEQYF
TGCGCCAGCAGTCAACCACTTTATTACGAGCAGTACTTC
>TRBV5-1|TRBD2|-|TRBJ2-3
CASSFSLAGVRADTQYF
TGCGCCAGCAGCTTTAGCCTAGCGGGAGTTCGTGCAGATACGCAGTATTTT
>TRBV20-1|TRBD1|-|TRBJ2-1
CRGTGGERQFF
TGCAGAGGGACAGGGGGCGAAAGGCAGTTCTTC
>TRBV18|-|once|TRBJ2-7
CASSPGLASSYEQYF
TGTGCCAGCTCGCCGGGACTGGCGAGCTCCTACGAGCAGTACTTC
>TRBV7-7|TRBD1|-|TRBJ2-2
CASSLAGQGTGELFF
TGTGCTAGCAGCTTAGCGGGACAGGGGACCGGGGAGCTGTTTTTT
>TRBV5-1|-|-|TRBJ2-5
CASREIPGTQETQYF
TGCGCCAGCAGGGAAATACCGGGAACACAAGAGACCCAGTACTTC
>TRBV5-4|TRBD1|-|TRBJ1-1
CASSSLDRVPEAFF
TGTGCCAGCAGCAGCCTTGACAGGGTACCTGAAGCTTTCTTT
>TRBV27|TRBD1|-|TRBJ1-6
CASSSTGADNSPLHF
TGTGCCAGCAGTTCCACAGGGGCGGATAATTCACCCCTCCACTTT
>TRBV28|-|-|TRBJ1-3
CASSRPGNAGNTIYF
TGTGCCAGCAGCCGTCCCGGGAACGCTGGAAACACCATATATTTT
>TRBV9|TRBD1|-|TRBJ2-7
CASSRGTASYEQYF
TGTGCCAGCAGCAGGGGGACAGCGTCCTACGAGCAGTACTTC
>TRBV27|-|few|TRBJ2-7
CASSWGAYYEQYF
TGTGCCAGCAGTTGGGGAGCTTACTACGAGCAGTACTTC
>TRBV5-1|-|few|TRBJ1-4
CASSLREAGHPTNEKLFF
TGCGCCAGCAGCTTGAGGGAGGCAGGCCACCCAACTAATGAAAAACTGTTTTTT